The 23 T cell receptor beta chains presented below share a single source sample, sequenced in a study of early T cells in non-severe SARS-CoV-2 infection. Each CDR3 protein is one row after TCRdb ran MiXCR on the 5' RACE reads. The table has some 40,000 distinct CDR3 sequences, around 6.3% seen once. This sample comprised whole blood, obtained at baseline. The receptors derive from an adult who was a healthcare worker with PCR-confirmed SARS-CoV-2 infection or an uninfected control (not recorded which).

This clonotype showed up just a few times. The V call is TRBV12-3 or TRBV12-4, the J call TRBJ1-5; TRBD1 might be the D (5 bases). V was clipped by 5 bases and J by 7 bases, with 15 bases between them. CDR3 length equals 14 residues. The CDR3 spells CASSNGGIGQPQHF. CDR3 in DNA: TGTGCCAGCAGTAACGGGGGGATAGGACAGCCCCAGCATTTT.

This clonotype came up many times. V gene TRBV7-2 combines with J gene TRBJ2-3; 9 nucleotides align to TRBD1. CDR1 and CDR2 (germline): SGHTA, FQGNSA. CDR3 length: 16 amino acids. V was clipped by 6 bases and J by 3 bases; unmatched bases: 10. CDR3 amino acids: CASRTYRGHVTDTQYF. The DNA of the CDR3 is TGTGCCAGCAGAACCTACAGGGGGCATGTAACAGATACGCAGTATTTT.

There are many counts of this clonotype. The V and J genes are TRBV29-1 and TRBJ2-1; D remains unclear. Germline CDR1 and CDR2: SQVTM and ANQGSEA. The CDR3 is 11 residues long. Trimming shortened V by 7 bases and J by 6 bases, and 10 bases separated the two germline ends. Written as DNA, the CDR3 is TGCAGCGCCGAACTACGCAATGAGCAGTTCTTC. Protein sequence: CSAELRNEQFF.

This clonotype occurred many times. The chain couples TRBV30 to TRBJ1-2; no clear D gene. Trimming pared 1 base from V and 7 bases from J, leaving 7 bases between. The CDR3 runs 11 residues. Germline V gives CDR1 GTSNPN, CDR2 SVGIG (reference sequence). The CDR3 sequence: CAWSESGGYTF. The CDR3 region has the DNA TGTGCCTGGAGTGAATCCGGTGGCTACACCTTC.

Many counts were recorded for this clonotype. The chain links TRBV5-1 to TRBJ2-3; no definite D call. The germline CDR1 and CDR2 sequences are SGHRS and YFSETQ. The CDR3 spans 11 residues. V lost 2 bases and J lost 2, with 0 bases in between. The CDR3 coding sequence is TGCGCCAGCAGCTTCACAGATACGCAGTATTTT. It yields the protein CASSFTDTQYF.

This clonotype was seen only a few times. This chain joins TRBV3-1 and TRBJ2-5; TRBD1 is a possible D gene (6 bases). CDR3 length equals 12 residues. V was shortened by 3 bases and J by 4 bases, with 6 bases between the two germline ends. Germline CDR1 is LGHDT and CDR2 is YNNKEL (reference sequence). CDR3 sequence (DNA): TGTGCCAGCAGCCACAGGGGAGAGACCCAGTACTTC. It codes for CASSHRGETQYF.

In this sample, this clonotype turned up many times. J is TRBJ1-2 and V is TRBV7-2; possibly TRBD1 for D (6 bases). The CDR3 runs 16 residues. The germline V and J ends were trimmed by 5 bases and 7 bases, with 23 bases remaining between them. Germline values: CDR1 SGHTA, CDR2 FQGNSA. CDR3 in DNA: TGTGCCAGCAGCCTACAATCCGGGACATCCCCCCTTGGCTACACCTTC. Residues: CASSLQSGTSPLGYTF.

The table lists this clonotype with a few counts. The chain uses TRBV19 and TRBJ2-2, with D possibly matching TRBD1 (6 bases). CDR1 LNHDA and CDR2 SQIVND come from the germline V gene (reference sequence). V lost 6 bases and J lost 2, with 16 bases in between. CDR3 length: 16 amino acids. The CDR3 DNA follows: TGTGCCAGTAGGAGAGGGGACACACTTAACACCGGGGAGCTGTTTTTT. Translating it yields CASRRGDTLNTGELFF. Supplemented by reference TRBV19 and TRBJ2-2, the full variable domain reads DGGITQSPKYLFRKEGQNVTLSCEQNLNHDAMYWYRQDPGQGLRLIYYSQIVNDFQKGDIAEGYSVSREKKESFPLTVTSAQKNPTAFYLCASRRGDTLNTGELFFGEGSRLTVL.

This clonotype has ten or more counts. CDR3 residues: CAILAGGGETQYF. DNA for the CDR3: TGTGCCATCCTCGCGGGGGGCGGGGAGACCCAGTACTTC. The gene calls are TRBV6-2 or TRBV6-3 and TRBJ2-5, with 8 bases aligning to TRBD2. J lost 5 bases, V lost 10 bases, and 9 bases had no gene match. Germline lookup yields CDR1 MNHEY and CDR2 SVGEGT. The CDR3 is made up of 13 amino acids.

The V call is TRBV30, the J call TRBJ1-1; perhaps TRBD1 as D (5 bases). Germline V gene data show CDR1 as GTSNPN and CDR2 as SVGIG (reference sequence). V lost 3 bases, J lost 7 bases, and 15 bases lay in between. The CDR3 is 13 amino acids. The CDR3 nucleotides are TGTGCCTGGAGCGAAGGGACCGAGCATGAAGCTTTCTTT. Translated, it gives CAWSEGTEHEAFF.

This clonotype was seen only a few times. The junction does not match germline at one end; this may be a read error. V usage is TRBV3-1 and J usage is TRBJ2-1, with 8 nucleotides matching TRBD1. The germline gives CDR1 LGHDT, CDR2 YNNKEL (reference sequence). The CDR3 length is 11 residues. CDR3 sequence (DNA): TGTGCCAGCAGCCAAGGACAGGGGCCGAACTTC. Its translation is CASSQGQGPNF.

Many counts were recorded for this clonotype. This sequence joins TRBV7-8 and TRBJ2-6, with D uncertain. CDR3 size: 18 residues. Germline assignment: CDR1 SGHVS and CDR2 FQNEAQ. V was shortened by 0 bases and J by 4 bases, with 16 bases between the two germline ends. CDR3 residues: CASSLAGLDFAGANVLTF. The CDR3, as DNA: TGTGCCAGCAGCTTAGCAGGGCTAGACTTTGCGGGGGCCAACGTCCTGACTTTC.

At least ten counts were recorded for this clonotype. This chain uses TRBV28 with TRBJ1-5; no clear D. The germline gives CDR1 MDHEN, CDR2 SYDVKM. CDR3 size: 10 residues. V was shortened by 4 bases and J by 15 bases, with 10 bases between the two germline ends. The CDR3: CASSSTEVHF. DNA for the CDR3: TGTGCCAGCAGTTCCACCGAAGTGCATTTT. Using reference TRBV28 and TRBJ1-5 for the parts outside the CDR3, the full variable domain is DVKVTQSSRYLVKRTGEKVFLECVQDMDHENMFWYRQDPGLGLRLIYFSYDVKMKEKGDIPEGYSVSREKKERFSLILESASTNQTSMYLCASSSTEVHFGDGTRLSIL.

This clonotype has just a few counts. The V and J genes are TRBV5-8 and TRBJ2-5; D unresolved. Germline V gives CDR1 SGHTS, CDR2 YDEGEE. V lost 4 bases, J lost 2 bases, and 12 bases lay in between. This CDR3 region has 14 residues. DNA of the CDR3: TGTGCCAGCAGCAACTACCGCAAGCAAGAGACCCAGTACTTC. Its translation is CASSNYRKQETQYF.

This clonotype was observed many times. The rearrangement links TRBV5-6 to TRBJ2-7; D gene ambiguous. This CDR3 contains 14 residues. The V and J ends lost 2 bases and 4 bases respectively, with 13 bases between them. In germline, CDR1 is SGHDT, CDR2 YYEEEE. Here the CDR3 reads CASSFGGGSYEQYF. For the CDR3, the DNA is TGTGCCAGCAGCTTTGGCGGCGGTTCGTACGAGCAGTACTTC.

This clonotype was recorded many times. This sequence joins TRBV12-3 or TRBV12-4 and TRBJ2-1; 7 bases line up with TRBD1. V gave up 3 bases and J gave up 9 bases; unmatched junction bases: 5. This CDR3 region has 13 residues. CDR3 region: CASSFNRGAEQFF. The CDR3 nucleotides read TGTGCCAGCAGTTTTAACAGGGGCGCTGAGCAGTTCTTC.

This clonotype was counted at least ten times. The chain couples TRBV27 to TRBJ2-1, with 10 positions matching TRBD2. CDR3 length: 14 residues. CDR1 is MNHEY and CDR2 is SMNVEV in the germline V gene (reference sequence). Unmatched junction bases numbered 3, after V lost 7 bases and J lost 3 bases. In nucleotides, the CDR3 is TGTGCCAGCACTAGGACTAGCGGCTACAATGAGCAGTTCTTC. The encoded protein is CASTRTSGYNEQFF.

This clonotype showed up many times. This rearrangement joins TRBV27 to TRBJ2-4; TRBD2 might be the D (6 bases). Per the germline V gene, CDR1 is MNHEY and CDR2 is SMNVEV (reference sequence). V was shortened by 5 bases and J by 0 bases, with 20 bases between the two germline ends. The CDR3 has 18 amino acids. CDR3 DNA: TGTGCCAGCAGTCCGGACGGGAGACCGACGTTAGCCAAAAACATTCAGTACTTC. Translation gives CASSPDGRPTLAKNIQYF.

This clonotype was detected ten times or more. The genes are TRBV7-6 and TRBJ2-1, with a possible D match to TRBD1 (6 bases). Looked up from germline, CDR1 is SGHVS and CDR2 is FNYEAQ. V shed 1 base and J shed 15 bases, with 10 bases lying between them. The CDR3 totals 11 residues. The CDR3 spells CASSLDQGWFF. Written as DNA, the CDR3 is TGTGCCAGCAGCTTAGACCAGGGGTGGTTCTTC.

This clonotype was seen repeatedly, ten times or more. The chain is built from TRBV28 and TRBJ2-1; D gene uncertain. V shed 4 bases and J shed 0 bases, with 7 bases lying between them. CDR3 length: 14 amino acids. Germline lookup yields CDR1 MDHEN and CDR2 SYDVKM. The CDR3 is CASSSLSSYNEQFF. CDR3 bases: TGTGCCAGCAGTTCCCTCAGCTCCTACAATGAGCAGTTCTTC.

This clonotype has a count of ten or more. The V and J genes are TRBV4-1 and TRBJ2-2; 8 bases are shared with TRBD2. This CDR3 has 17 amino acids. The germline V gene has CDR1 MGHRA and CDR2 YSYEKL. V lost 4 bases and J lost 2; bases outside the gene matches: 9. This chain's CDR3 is CASSRLWSGGNTGELFF. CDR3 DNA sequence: TGCGCCAGCAGCCGCCTATGGAGCGGGGGTAACACCGGGGAGCTGTTTTTT.

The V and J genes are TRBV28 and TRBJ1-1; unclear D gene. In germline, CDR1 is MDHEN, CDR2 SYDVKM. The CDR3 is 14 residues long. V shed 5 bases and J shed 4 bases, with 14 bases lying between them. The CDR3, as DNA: TGTGCCAGCAGTACTCCCCGCCTGAGCACTGAAGCTTTCTTT. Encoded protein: CASSTPRLSTEAFF.

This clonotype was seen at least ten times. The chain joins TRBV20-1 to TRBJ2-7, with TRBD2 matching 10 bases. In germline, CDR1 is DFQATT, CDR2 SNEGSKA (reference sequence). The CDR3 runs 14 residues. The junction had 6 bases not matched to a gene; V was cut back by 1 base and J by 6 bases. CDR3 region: CSARGSGRGSEQYF. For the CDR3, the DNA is TGCAGTGCTAGAGGAAGCGGGAGGGGGAGCGAGCAGTACTTC.